This T cell receptor (beta chain) appears in the sequencing data of a study of blood T cells in healthy people across ages. Each donor's blood draw was around 9.1 milliliters of peripheral blood. A remark on this clonotype: Its target is unknown.

The study's findings and limits: Across samples, TCR beta diversity tracked strongly with naive T cell percentage. It was the long-lived donors that had more naive CD4+ cells and higher diversity than aged donors. Donor CMV status was unknown, possibly confounding expanded clonotype changes.

The CDR3 sequence is 15 residues long. Germline CDR1 reads LGHNA; CDR2 reads YSLEER. J was trimmed by 10 bases and V by 1 base; bases with no gene match: 7. For the second PCR, which ran for about 6 to 11 cycles, a sample-barcoded 5' primer and a J-beta primer mix were used. A single record per CDR3 protein comes from TCRdb applying MiXCR to the 5' RACE reads. The data hold 800,000 to 900,000 distinct CDR3 sequences, with approximately 59% observed a single time. The chain carries TRBV4-3 and TRBJ2-1; 10 bases are a match to TRBD2. The source is a man between 25 and 39 years old in good health. Sequenced: blood. This chain's CDR3 is CASSQGTSGAREQFF. DNA of the CDR3: TGCGCCAGCAGCCAAGGTACTAGCGGGGCTCGGGAGCAGTTCTTC.